Each of the 14 T cell receptor beta chains below was sequenced from the same sample in a study of blood T cell repertoires in COVID-19. Generated by immunoSEQ multiplex PCR, the TCRdb table keeps only in-frame clones and is missing some. The data hold 300,000 to 350,000 clones, with over 70% observed a single time. Sequencing was performed on PBMCs or T cells enriched from blood (not recorded which). The receptors shown here come from a young man who had recovered from COVID-19.

This clone has only one observation. This chain joins TRBV5-4 and TRBJ2-3, with 12 bases matching TRBD2. Germline CDR1 reads SGHNT; CDR2 reads YYREEE (reference sequence). V shed 2 bases and J 6 bases; nucleotides not matched to a gene: 10. The CDR3 is 17 residues long. Written as DNA, the CDR3 is TGTGCCAGCAGCTTTACACTAGCGGGGGGTCAGGGGGATACGCAGTATTTT. Translated, it gives CASSFTLAGGQGDTQYF.

V is TRBV7-9 and J is TRBJ1-6; D perhaps matches TRBD1 (5 bases). The germline V and J ends were trimmed by 5 bases and 8 bases, with 19 bases remaining between them. Germline values: CDR1 SEHNR, CDR2 FQNEAQ (reference sequence). The CDR3 has 16 residues. CDR3 sequence: CASSPVGGRLDSPLHF. CDR3 bases: TGTGCCAGCAGCCCCGTGGGGGGGAGGTTAGATTCACCCCTCCACTTT.

The chain links TRBV3-1 (or the pseudogene TRBV3-2) to TRBJ1-2, with unresolved D. The CDR3 is 13 residues long. Germline values: CDR1 LGHDT, CDR2 YNNKEL (reference sequence). Trimming stripped 1 base from V and 4 bases from J, with 7 bases between. CDR3 in amino acids: CASSQVARYGYTF. The CDR3 bases are TGTGCCAGCAGCCAAGTCGCGCGCTATGGCTACACCTTC.

V usage is TRBV11-1 and J usage is TRBJ2-1; 7 nucleotides agree with TRBD2. This CDR3 is 14 amino acids long. Per the germline V gene, CDR1 is SGHAT and CDR2 is FQDESV (reference sequence). V lost 5 bases, J lost 5 bases, and 6 bases stayed unmatched. The CDR3 loop reads CASSRWGGHNEQFF. DNA of the CDR3: TGTGCCAGCAGCCGTTGGGGGGGTCACAATGAGCAGTTCTTC.

The V gene is TRBV27, the J gene TRBJ1-6; a possible D gene is TRBD1 (6 bases). CDR3 length: 14 residues. V was cut by 4 bases and J by 5 bases, with 9 bases left in between. Germline loops: CDR1 MNHEY, CDR2 SMNVEV (reference sequence). CDR3 DNA: TGTGCCAGCAGTTCCAGACAGGATAATTCACCCCTCCACTTT. Amino acid sequence: CASSSRQDNSPLHF.

This clone has only a few counts. The chain employs TRBV19 and TRBJ2-7; 12 nucleotides line up with TRBD1. Germline V lookup: CDR1 LNHDA, CDR2 SQIVND (reference sequence). After removal of 5 bases from V and 4 bases from J, the junction contained 9 bases not matched to a gene. This CDR3 contains 16 residues. CDR3 DNA: TGTGCCAGTAGTTCGCCGGGACAGGGGGCAAGGTACGAGCAGTACTTC. Residues: CASSSPGQGARYEQYF.

The chain carries TRBV7-9 and TRBJ2-3, with D perhaps TRBD1 (6 bases). Deletions cut 4 bases from V and 0 bases from J, with 20 bases between. The CDR3 consists of 18 residues. CDR1 is SEHNR, CDR2 FQNEAQ, per germline (reference sequence). The CDR3 reads CASSSGASHIESTDTQYF. CDR3 coding DNA: TGTGCCAGCAGCTCAGGGGCTAGCCACATAGAAAGCACAGATACGCAGTATTTT.

The chain joins TRBV5-1 to TRBJ2-1; TRBD1 agrees at 11 bases. The CDR3 sequence is 16 residues long. Germline CDR1 and CDR2: SGHRS and YFSETQ. The J segment lost 7 bases and the V segment lost 1 base, leaving 7 bases of the junction unmatched. CDR3 sequence reads: CASSLNLGQGGNEQFF. CDR3 sequence (DNA): TGCGCCAGCAGCTTGAACTTGGGACAGGGGGGAAATGAGCAGTTCTTC.

The gene calls are TRBV15 and TRBJ2-3; D is ambiguous. Trimming cost V 3 bases and J 0 bases, with 13 bases left between them. From germline, CDR1 is LNHNV and CDR2 YYDKDF (reference sequence). The CDR3 runs to 16 residues. The CDR3 DNA reads as TGTGCCACCAGCAGGGATCACTACGCTAGCACAGATACGCAGTATTTT. Its protein product is CATSRDHYASTDTQYF. Filled out from reference TRBV15 and TRBJ2-3, the complete variable domain reads DAMVIQNPRYQVTQFGKPVTLSCSQTLNHNVMYWYQQKSSQAPKLLFHYYDKDFNNEADTPDNFQSRRPNTSFCFLDIRSPGLGDTAMYLCATSRDHYASTDTQYFGPGTRLTVL.

A word on this clone: Additional DNA sequences in this sample encode the identical CDR3. The chain uses TRBV28 and TRBJ1-2; 9 nucleotides line up with TRBD1. CDR1 and CDR2 from the germline V gene are MDHEN and SYDVKM. This CDR3 has 13 amino acids. The V and J ends lost 4 bases and 4 bases, in that order; junction bases with no gene match: 1. The CDR3 here is CASSWGQGYGYTF. CDR3 in DNA: TGTGCCAGCAGTTGGGGACAGGGCTATGGCTACACCTTC.

The V call is TRBV7-3, the J call TRBJ1-2; D unresolved. CDR3 length: 12 amino acids. Per the germline V gene, CDR1 is SGHTA and CDR2 is FQGTGA. The ends were cut back, 6 bases at V and 10 bases at J, with 15 bases in the middle. CDR3 DNA: TGTGCCAGCAGTCCGGCTCCGGGTGTCTACACCTTC. Its translation is CASSPAPGVYTF. The variable domain in full, completed from reference TRBV7-3 and TRBJ1-2, reads GAGVSQTPSNKVTEKGKYVELRCDPISGHTALYWYRQSLGQGPEFLIYFQGTGAADDSGLPNDRFFAVRPEGSVSTLKIQRTERGDSAVYLCASSPAPGVYTFGSGTRLTVV.

V gene TRBV3-1 (or the pseudogene TRBV3-2) combines with J gene TRBJ2-1; a weak D match, TRBD2 (6 bases). The ends were cut back, 0 bases at V and 0 bases at J, with 6 bases in the middle. CDR3 length: 15 amino acids. Germline CDR1 is LGHDT and CDR2 is YNNKEL (reference sequence). The CDR3 reads CASSQEGGSYNEQFF. CDR3 DNA sequence: TGTGCCAGCAGCCAAGAGGGGGGCTCCTACAATGAGCAGTTCTTC.

This chain links TRBV28 with TRBJ2-5; no firm D call. CDR1 and CDR2 (germline): MDHEN, SYDVKM. The length of the CDR3 is 15 residues. Trimming pared 3 bases from V and 1 base from J, leaving 12 bases between. CDR3 region: CASSLQAPSQETQYF. The CDR3 DNA is TGTGCCAGCAGTTTGCAGGCCCCCAGCCAAGAGACCCAGTACTTC.

CDR3 bases: TGTGCCAGCTCACCACCAACAGGGGGGTATGGCTACACCTTC. This translates into CASSPPTGGYGYTF. The chain recombines TRBV18 with TRBJ1-2, with 8 bases lining up with TRBD1. The CDR3 contains 14 residues. Germline-derived CDR1 and CDR2 are KGHSH and LQKENI. V shed 0 bases and J 5 bases; nucleotides not matched to a gene: 2. Based on the CDR3 plus reference TRBV18 and TRBJ1-2, the full variable domain is NAGVMQNPRHLVRRRGQEARLRCSPMKGHSHVYWYRQLPEEGLKFMVYLQKENIIDESGMPKERFSAEFPKEGPSILRIQQVVRGDSAAYFCASSPPTGGYGYTFGSGTRLTVV.